These T cell receptor beta chains were read from a single sample in a study of blood T cell repertoires in COVID-19. Method: immunoSEQ multiplex PCR; TCRdb's copy keeps in-frame clones and lacks some. In the table there are almost 30,000 clones, 80% to 90% of which are singletons. Material for sequencing was peripheral blood. The receptors were sampled from a human donor in a cohort sampled during active COVID-19. Both conserved end residues are part of each CDR3. Clone size is stated in some rows and not others, as once, few, many or a class when expanded.

size	V	J	CDR3
NA	TRBV2	TRBJ2-1	CASSAGGSSYNEQFF
NA	TRBV5-1	TRBJ2-7	CASSSGTLTYEQYF
NA	TRBV24-1	TRBJ2-2	CATSDLRGQGNTGELFF
NA	TRBV9	TRBJ2-3	CASSVGPGEGDTQYF
NA	TRBV24-1	TRBJ2-2	CATLGGAGELFF
NA	TRBV7-2	TRBJ2-7	CASSSQTSGHEQYF
NA	TRBV7-9	TRBJ2-1	CASSLKGATYNEQFF
NA	TRBV6-5	TRBJ2-7	CASSKRNRGGYEQYF
NA	TRBV7-9	TRBJ2-1	CASSGGHTSSYNEQFF
NA	TRBV29-1	TRBJ2-1	CSVGRGGSYNEQFF
NA	TRBV2	TRBJ2-3	CASNSFTDTQYF
NA	TRBV5-1	TRBJ2-3	CASTPVRGDTDTQYF
NA	TRBV11-3	TRBJ2-1	CASSFSGYNEQFF
NA	TRBV7-2	TRBJ1-2	CASSLQGSYYGYTF
once	TRBV28	TRBJ2-4	CASSNRRWGPPKNIQYF
NA	TRBV5-5	TRBJ2-7	CASSLNGYEQYF
NA	TRBV28	TRBJ2-3	CASKGGSTDTQYF
once	TRBV6-6	TRBJ1-1	CATGAGSNTEAFF
NA	TRBV6-5	TRBJ2-7	CASSYSFDSLSYEQYF
NA	TRBV19	TRBJ2-3	CASSRRQSGRSTDTQYF
NA	TRBV2	TRBJ1-1	CASSAGKNTEAFF
NA	TRBV7-9	TRBJ2-7	CASTRTGGRYEQYF
NA	TRBV5-6	TRBJ2-5	CASSSDRQETQYF
NA	TRBV27	TRBJ1-5	CASSDPGQGAFGYNQPQHF
once	TRBV7-3	TRBJ1-1	CASSAYGKTEAFF
NA	TRBV6-2/TRBV6-3	TRBJ1-5	CASSAHGNQPQHF
NA	TRBV11-3	TRBJ2-2	CASSLEYGAGNTGELFF
NA	TRBV11-3	TRBJ1-6	CASRGEPRRESPLHF
NA	TRBV18	TRBJ2-7	CASSTGGSFEQYF
NA	TRBV28	TRBJ2-5	CASSMARDYLQETQYF
NA	TRBV7-2	TRBJ2-3	CASSLGLAYTDTQYF